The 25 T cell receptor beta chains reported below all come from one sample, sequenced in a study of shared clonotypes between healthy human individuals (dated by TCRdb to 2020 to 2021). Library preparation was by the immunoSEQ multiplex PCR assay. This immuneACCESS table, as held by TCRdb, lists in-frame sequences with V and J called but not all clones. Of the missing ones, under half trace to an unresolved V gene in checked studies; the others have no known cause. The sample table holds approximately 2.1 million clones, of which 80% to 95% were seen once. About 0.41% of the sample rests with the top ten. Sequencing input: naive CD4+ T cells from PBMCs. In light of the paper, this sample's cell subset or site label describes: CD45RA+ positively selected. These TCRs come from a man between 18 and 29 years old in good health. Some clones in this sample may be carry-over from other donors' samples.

The CDR3 DNA reads as TGTGCCAGCAGTGGTCAGGGCCCTAGCAATCAGCCCCAGCATTTT. Residues: CASSGQGPSNQPQHF. The V call is TRBV7-2, the J call TRBJ1-5; D perhaps matches TRBD1 (5 bases). The CDR3 has 15 residues. Germline V gene lookup returns CDR1 SGHTA and CDR2 FQGNSA. V was clipped by 6 bases and J by 0 bases, with 12 bases between them.

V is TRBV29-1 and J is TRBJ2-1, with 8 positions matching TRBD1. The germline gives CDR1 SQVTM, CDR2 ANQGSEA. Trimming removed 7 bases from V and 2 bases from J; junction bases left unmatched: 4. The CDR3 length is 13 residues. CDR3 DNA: TGCAGCGCAAGACAGGGGCCCTACAATGAGCAGTTCTTC. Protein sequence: CSARQGPYNEQFF.

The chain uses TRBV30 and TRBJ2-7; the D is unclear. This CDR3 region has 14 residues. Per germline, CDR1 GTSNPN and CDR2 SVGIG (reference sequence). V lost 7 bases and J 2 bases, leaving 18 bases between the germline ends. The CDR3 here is CASIRARWPYEQYF. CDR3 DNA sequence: TGTGCCTCCATAAGAGCCAGGTGGCCCTACGAGCAGTACTTC.

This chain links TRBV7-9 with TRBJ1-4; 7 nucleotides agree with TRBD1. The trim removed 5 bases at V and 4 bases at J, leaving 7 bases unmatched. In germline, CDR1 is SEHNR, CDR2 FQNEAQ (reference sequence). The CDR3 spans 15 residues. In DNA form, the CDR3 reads TGTGCCAGCAGCCCCGGACAGGTGATTAATGAAAAACTGTTTTTT. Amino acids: CASSPGQVINEKLFF. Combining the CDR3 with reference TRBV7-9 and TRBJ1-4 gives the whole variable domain DTGVSQNPRHKITKRGQNVTFRCDPISEHNRLYWYRQTLGQGPEFLTYFQNEAQLEKSRLLSDRFSAERPKGSFSTLEIQRTEQGDSAMYLCASSPGQVINEKLFFGSGTQLSVL.

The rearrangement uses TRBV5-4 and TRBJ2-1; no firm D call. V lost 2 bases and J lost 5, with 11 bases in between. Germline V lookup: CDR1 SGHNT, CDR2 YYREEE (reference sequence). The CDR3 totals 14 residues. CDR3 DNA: TGTGCCAGCAGCTTAGACACGCGAAACAATGAGCAGTTCTTC. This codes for CASSLDTRNNEQFF.

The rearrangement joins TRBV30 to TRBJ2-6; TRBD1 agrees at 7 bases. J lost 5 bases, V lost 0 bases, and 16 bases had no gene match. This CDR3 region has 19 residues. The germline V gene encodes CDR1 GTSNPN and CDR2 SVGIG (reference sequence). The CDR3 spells CAWSVSRQGKVLRANVLTF. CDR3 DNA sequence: TGTGCCTGGAGTGTATCTCGACAGGGAAAGGTTTTGAGGGCCAACGTCCTGACTTTC.

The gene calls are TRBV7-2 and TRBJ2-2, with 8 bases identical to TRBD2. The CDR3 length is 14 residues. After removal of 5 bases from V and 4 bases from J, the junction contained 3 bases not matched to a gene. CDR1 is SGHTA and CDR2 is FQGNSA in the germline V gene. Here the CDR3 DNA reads TGTGCCAGCAGCGGAGGGACTAGCACCGGGGAGCTGTTTTTT. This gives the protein CASSGGTSTGELFF. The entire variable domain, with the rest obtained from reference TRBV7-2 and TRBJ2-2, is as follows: GAGVSQSPSNKVTEKGKDVELRCDPISGHTALYWYRQSLGQGLEFLIYFQGNSAPDKSGLPSDRFSAERTGGSVSTLTIQRTQQEDSAVYLCASSGGTSTGELFFGEGSRLTVL.

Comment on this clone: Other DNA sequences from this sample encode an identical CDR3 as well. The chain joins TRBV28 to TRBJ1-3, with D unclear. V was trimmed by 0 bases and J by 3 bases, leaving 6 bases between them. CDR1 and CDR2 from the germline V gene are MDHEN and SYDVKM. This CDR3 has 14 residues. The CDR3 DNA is TGTGCCAGCAGTTTATGGGGAGGTGGAAACACCATATATTTT. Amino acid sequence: CASSLWGGGNTIYF.

CDR3 DNA sequence: TGTGCCAGCAGCGGGGGACTAGCGGGAGTCGGGACCGGGGAGCTGTTTTTT. This sequence encodes CASSGGLAGVGTGELFF. The rearrangement joins TRBV2 to TRBJ2-2; 14 bases fit TRBD2. The V and J ends lost 6 bases and 5 bases, in that order; junction bases with no gene match: 8. Per the germline V gene, CDR1 is SNHLY and CDR2 is FYNNEI. The CDR3 sequence is 17 residues long.

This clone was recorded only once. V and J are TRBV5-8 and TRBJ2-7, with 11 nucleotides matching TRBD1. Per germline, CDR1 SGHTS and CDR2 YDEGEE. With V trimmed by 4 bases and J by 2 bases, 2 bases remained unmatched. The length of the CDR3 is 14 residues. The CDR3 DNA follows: TGTGCCAGCAGCATGGACAGGGGGCCCTACGAGCAGTACTTC. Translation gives CASSMDRGPYEQYF.

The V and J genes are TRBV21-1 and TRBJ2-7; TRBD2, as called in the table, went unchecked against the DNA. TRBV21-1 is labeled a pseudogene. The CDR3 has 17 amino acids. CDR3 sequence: CASSKRESGSGTYEQYF. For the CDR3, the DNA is TGTGCCAGCAGCAAAAGGGAAAGCGGGAGCGGGACCTACGAGCAGTACTTC.

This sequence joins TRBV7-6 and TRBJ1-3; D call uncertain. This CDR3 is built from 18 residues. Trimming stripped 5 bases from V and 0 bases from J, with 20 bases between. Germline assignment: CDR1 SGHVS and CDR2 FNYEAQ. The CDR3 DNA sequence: TGTGCCAGCAGCCCGGACGCCGTAATTGTCCGCTCTGGAAACACCATATATTTT. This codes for CASSPDAVIVRSGNTIYF.

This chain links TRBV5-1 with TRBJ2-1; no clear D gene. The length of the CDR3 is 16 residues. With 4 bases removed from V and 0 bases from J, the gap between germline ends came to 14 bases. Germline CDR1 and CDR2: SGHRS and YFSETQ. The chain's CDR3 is CASSRLPTTSYNEQFF. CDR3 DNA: TGCGCCAGCAGCCGATTACCGACCACCTCCTACAATGAGCAGTTCTTC.

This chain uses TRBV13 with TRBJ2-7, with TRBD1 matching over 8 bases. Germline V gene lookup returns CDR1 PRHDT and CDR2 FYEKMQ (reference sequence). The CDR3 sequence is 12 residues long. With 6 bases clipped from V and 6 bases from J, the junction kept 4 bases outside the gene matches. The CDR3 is CASSSDRGEQYF. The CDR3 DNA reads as TGTGCCAGCAGTTCCGACAGGGGCGAGCAGTACTTC.

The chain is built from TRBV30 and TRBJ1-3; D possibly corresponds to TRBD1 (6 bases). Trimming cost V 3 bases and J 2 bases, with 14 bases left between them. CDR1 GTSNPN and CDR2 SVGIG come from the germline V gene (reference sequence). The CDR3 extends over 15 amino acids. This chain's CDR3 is CAWRYRDLAGNTIYF. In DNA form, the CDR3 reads TGTGCCTGGAGATACAGGGATCTCGCTGGAAACACCATATATTTT.

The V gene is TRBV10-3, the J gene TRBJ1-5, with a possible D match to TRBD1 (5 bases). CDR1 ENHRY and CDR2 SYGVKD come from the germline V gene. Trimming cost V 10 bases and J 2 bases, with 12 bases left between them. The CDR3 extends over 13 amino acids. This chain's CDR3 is CANGASGNQPQHF. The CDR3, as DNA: TGTGCCAACGGGGCTTCCGGCAATCAGCCCCAGCATTTT.

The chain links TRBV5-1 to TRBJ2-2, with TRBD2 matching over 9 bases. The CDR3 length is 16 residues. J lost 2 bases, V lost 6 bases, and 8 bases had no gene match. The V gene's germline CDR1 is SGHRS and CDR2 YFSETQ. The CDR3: CASTYIAGANTGELFF. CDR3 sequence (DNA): TGCGCCAGCACCTACATAGCGGGAGCAAACACCGGGGAGCTGTTTTTT.

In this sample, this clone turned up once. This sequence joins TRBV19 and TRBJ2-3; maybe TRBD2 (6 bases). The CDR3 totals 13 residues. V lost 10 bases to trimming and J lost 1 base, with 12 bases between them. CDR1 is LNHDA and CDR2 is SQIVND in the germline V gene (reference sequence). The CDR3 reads CATRDFGTDTQYF. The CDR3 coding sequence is TGTGCCACCAGGGACTTTGGCACAGATACGCAGTATTTT.

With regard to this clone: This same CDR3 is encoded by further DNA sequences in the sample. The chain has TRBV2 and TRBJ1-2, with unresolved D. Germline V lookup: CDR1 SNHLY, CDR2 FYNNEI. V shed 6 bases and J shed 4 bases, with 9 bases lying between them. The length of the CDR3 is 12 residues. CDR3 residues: CASREDVYGYTF. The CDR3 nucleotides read TGTGCCAGCAGGGAGGACGTCTATGGCTACACCTTC.

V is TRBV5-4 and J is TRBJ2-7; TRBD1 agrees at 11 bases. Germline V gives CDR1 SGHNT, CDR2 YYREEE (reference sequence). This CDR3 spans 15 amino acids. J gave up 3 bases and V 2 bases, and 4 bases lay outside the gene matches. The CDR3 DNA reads TGTGCCAGCAGCTTACCGGGACAGGGGGACTACGAGCAGTACTTC. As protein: CASSLPGQGDYEQYF.

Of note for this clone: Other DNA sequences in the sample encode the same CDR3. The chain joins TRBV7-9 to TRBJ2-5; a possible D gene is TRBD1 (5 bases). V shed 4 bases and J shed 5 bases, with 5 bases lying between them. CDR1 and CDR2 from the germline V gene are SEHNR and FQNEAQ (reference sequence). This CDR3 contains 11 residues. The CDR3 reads CASSSGETQYF. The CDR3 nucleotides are TGTGCCAGCAGCTCAGGGGAGACCCAGTACTTC.

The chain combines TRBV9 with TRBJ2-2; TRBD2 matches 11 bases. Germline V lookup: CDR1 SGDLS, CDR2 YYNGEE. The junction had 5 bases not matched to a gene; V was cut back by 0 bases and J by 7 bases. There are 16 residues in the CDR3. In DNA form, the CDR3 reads TGTGCCAGCAGCGTAGTAGCGGGAGGGCCTGGCGGGGAGCTGTTTTTT. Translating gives CASSVVAGGPGGELFF.

The DNA for the CDR3 is TGCGCCAGCAGCCACCCTCTACTAGCGGGAGGGCATAGCGGGGAGCTGTTTTTT. The encoded protein is CASSHPLLAGGHSGELFF. The chain is built from TRBV10-2 and TRBJ2-2; 13 bases are shared with TRBD2. Germline loops: CDR1 WSHSY, CDR2 SAAADI. This CDR3 spans 18 amino acids. V was clipped by 6 bases and J by 7 bases; unmatched bases: 14.

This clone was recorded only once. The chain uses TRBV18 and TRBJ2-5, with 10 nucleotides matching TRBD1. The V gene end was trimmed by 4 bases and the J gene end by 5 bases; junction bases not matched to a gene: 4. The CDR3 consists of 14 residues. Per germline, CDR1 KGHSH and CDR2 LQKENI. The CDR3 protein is CASSRGQGQETQYF. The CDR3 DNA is TGTGCCAGCTCACGGGGACAGGGGCAGGAGACCCAGTACTTC.

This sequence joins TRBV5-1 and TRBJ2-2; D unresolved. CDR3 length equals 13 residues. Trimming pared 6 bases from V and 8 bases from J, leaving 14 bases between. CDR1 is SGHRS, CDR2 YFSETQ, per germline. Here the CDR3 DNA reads TGCGCCAGCAATACTAAGAGTACGGGGGAGCTGTTTTTT. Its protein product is CASNTKSTGELFF.